The clone carrying this TCR beta chain was found once. This record belongs to a study of cytomegalovirus exposure and HLA in healthy donors. The repertoire was sequenced with immunoSEQ multiplex PCR; TCRdb's copy has only in-frame clones and lacks some. This table has tens of thousands of clones, 91% appearing once. The sequenced material came from PBMCs. This TCR was recovered from a young man in good health and CMV-seronegative.

Written as DNA, the CDR3 is TGCAGCGTTGTTTGGGGGGAAAAGGGCTCCTACAATGAGCAGTTCTTC. This translates into CSVVWGEKGSYNEQFF. The rearrangement links TRBV29-1 to TRBJ2-1, with D maybe TRBD2 (6 bases). Germline CDR1 reads SQVTM; CDR2 reads ANQGSEA. CDR3 length: 16 amino acids. V was trimmed by 4 bases and J by 0 bases, leaving 16 bases between them.